This TCR beta chain was identified during a study of blood T cells in healthy people across ages. Germline CDR1 is SEHNR and CDR2 is FQNEAQ (reference sequence). CDR3 length: 13 amino acids. The second PCR ran about 6 to 12 cycles with a sample-barcoded 5' primer and J-beta primers. Via MiXCR, TCRdb re-called the 5' RACE reads, giving one row per CDR3 protein. Of some 800,000 distinct CDR3 sequences in the sample, 40% to 50% are singletons; the top ten hold roughly 19%. The gene calls are TRBV7-9 and TRBJ2-5; D may be TRBD1 (5 bases). The assigned J gene may be wrong: the sequence end matches TRBJ2-7 better. The specimen sequenced was blood. The source is a man aged 60 to 75 in good health. The CDR3, as DNA: TGTGCCAGTGGTCCGAACAGGAACTACGAGCAGTACTTC. Encoded protein: CASGPNRNYEQYF.